What follows are 27 T cell receptor beta chains derived from one specimen sequenced in a study of blood T cell repertoires in COVID-19. Profiled with immunoSEQ multiplex PCR; TCRdb holds only in-frame clones, not every one. The table has more than 85,000 clones, roughly 89% seen once. Sequencing used peripheral blood. The receptors were sampled from a human donor with COVID-19, enrolled during active disease. The donor label of this sample is uncertain.

The J gene is TRBJ1-1, the V gene TRBV5-1, with D perhaps TRBD1 (6 bases). Trimming took 0 bases from V and 6 from J, leaving 15 bases between them. CDR1 and CDR2 (germline): SGHRS, YFSETQ. This CDR3 comprises 15 residues. The DNA for the CDR3 is TGCGCCAGCAGCTTGGCTTTGGGGGCAGGTGCTGAAGCTTTCTTT. Translated: CASSLALGAGAEAFF.

This clone was seen a handful of times. The rearrangement uses TRBV13 and TRBJ1-1; 9 nucleotides agree with TRBD1. The CDR3 has 14 residues. The V gene end was trimmed by 4 bases and the J gene end by 6 bases; junction bases not matched to a gene: 6. The germline V gene encodes CDR1 PRHDT and CDR2 FYEKMQ (reference sequence). The CDR3 protein is CASSSDRGYAEAFF. The CDR3 DNA reads as TGTGCCAGCAGCTCGGACAGGGGATACGCTGAAGCTTTCTTT. Full variable domain (outside the CDR3, taken from reference TRBV13 and TRBJ1-1): AAGVIQSPRHLIKEKRETATLKCYPIPRHDTVYWYQQGPGQDPQFLISFYEKMQSDKGSIPDRFSAQQFSDYHSELNMSSLELGDSALYFCASSSDRGYAEAFFGQGTRLTVV.

V usage is TRBV21-1 and J usage is TRBJ1-2. TRBV21-1 corresponds to a pseudogene. CDR3 length: 14 residues. CDR3 region: CASSKARGEGGYTF. The CDR3 coding sequence is TGTGCCAGCAGCAAAGCGCGGGGAGAAGGGGGCTACACCTTC.

V gene TRBV6-1 combines with J gene TRBJ1-2; possibly TRBD1 for D (5 bases). This CDR3 is 12 amino acids long. From germline, CDR1 is MNHNS and CDR2 SASEGT. V dropped 3 bases and J dropped 8 bases, with 10 bases sitting between them. Here the CDR3 DNA reads TGTGCCAGCAGTGACAGGGTGGCCGGCTACACCTTC. It specifies CASSDRVAGYTF.

In this sample, this clone turned up once. The chain joins TRBV11-2 to TRBJ2-5; perhaps TRBD2 as D (5 bases). The CDR3 covers 16 residues. V was pared by 3 bases and J by 2 bases, with 16 bases between. Germline V lookup: CDR1 SGHAT, CDR2 FQNNGV. CDR3 loop: CASSLRADMGQETQYF. The CDR3 DNA is TGTGCCAGCAGCTTGAGGGCCGACATGGGGCAAGAGACCCAGTACTTC.

This clone is a singleton in its sample. This chain links TRBV6-5 with TRBJ1-2, with 11 nucleotides matching TRBD1. The CDR3 sequence is 11 residues long. Germline lookup yields CDR1 MNHEY and CDR2 SVGAGI. The CDR3 protein is CGAGTGGGYTF. CDR3 DNA sequence: TGTGGGGCCGGGACAGGGGGTGGCTACACCTTC.

J is TRBJ1-6 and V is TRBV5-6; D is uncertain. The V gene's germline CDR1 is SGHDT and CDR2 YYEEEE. This CDR3 spans 12 amino acids. V lost 1 base to trimming and J lost 9 bases, with 5 bases between them. This CDR3 is CASSLPTSPLHF. CDR3 bases: TGTGCCAGCAGCTTGCCTACTTCACCCCTCCACTTT.

V usage is TRBV27 and J usage is TRBJ1-1; D ambiguous. The CDR3 sequence is 13 residues long. Deletions cut 6 bases from V and 0 bases from J, with 8 bases between. CDR1 is MNHEY and CDR2 is SMNVEV in the germline V gene (reference sequence). The CDR3 here is CASSRVLNTEAFF. The DNA of the CDR3 is TGTGCCAGCAGCCGGGTCTTGAACACTGAAGCTTTCTTT.

V is TRBV5-1 and J is TRBJ1-1; D not resolved. The V gene lost 2 bases and the J gene lost 6 bases, with 11 bases spanning the gap. There are 13 residues in the CDR3. Looked up from germline, CDR1 is SGHRS and CDR2 is YFSETQ. The DNA for the CDR3 is TGCGCCAGCAGCTTTCCCGGGGTTCCTGAAGCTTTCTTT. Amino acids: CASSFPGVPEAFF. Together with reference TRBV5-1 and TRBJ1-1, the CDR3 gives the full variable domain: KAGVTQTPRYLIKTRGQQVTLSCSPISGHRSVSWYQQTPGQGLQFLFEYFSETQRNKGNFPGRFSGRQFSNSRSEMNVSTLELGDSALYLCASSFPGVPEAFFGQGTRLTVV.

The V call is TRBV5-1, the J call TRBJ2-1; TRBD2 aligns across 10 bases. Germline V gene data show CDR1 as SGHRS and CDR2 as YFSETQ. The CDR3 has 16 amino acids. The trim removed 3 bases at V and 0 bases at J, leaving 3 bases unmatched. DNA of the CDR3: TGCGCCAGCAGCTCCTTAGCGGGAGGCTCCTACAATGAGCAGTTCTTC. Encoded protein: CASSSLAGGSYNEQFF.

The chain is built from TRBV5-1 and TRBJ2-3, with D unclear. There are 15 residues in the CDR3. Trimming cost V 4 bases and J 1 base, with 13 bases left between them. Germline CDR1 and CDR2: SGHRS and YFSETQ. CDR3 in DNA: TGCGCCAGCAGCCCGGATAGCTCGCGCACAGATACGCAGTATTTT. Residues: CASSPDSSRTDTQYF.

This CDR3 is CAEPTVNNTEAFF. In nucleotides, the CDR3 is TGTGCCGAGCCGACAGTTAACAACACTGAAGCTTTCTTT. The gene calls are TRBV24-1 and TRBJ1-1; D might be TRBD1 (5 bases). The ends were cut back, 12 bases at V and 2 bases at J, with 15 bases in the middle. From germline, CDR1 is KGHDR and CDR2 SFDVKD. This CDR3 has 13 amino acids.

The chain's CDR3 is CASSLDRVGNTIYF. The CDR3 DNA reads as TGTGCCAGCAGCTTGGACAGGGTTGGAAACACCATATATTTT. This rearrangement joins TRBV7-9 to TRBJ1-3; 8 positions match TRBD1. V shed 3 bases, J shed 3 bases, and the junction held 1 base outside the gene matches. Germline CDR1 SEHNR, CDR2 FQNEAQ (reference sequence). The CDR3 has 14 residues. Drawing the rest from reference TRBV7-9 and TRBJ1-3, the complete variable domain is DTGVSQNPRHKITKRGQNVTFRCDPISEHNRLYWYRQTLGQGPEFLTYFQNEAQLEKSRLLSDRFSAERPKGSFSTLEIQRTEQGDSAMYLCASSLDRVGNTIYFGEGSWLTVV.

This rearrangement joins TRBV3-1 (or the pseudogene TRBV3-2) to TRBJ2-3; D unclear. The CDR3 runs to 13 residues. Germline assignment: CDR1 LGHDT and CDR2 YNNKEL (reference sequence). V was pared by 1 base and J by 2 bases, with 4 bases between. The CDR3, as DNA: TGTGCCAGCAGCCAAGGTTACACAGATACGCAGTATTTT. This gives the protein CASSQGYTDTQYF.

V and J are TRBV29-1 and TRBJ2-1; no firm D call. Trimming stripped 1 base from V and 0 bases from J, with 7 bases between. CDR3 length: 14 residues. CDR1 SQVTM and CDR2 ANQGSEA come from the germline V gene. The CDR3 loop reads CSVEGSPSYNEQFF. In DNA form, the CDR3 reads TGCAGCGTTGAAGGCAGTCCCTCCTACAATGAGCAGTTCTTC.

V and J are TRBV19 and TRBJ2-1, with a possible D match to TRBD1 (6 bases). V was cut by 5 bases and J by 7 bases, with 9 bases left in between. The CDR3 length is 12 residues. From germline, CDR1 is LNHDA and CDR2 SQIVND (reference sequence). The DNA of the CDR3 is TGTGCCAGTAGTGTCAGGGGAAATGAGCAGTTCTTC. Translated, it gives CASSVRGNEQFF.

The chain uses TRBV2 and TRBJ1-5; tentative D call: TRBD1 (5 bases). The CDR3 has 14 amino acids. Germline V gene sequence: CDR1 SNHLY, CDR2 FYNNEI. The germline V and J ends were trimmed by 3 bases and 4 bases, with 10 bases remaining between them. CDR3: CASSDRVSNQPQHF. CDR3 nucleotides: TGTGCCAGCAGTGACAGGGTCTCAAATCAGCCCCAGCATTTT.

The chain has TRBV5-5 and TRBJ1-3; 8 nucleotides line up with TRBD1. Germline CDR1 and CDR2: SGHKS and YYEKEE (reference sequence). The V segment lost 3 bases and the J segment 4 bases; nucleotides outside the gene matches: 3. CDR3 size: 14 residues. CDR3: CASSWTGTGNTIYF. The CDR3 coding sequence is TGTGCCAGCAGCTGGACAGGGACCGGAAACACCATATATTTT.

The V gene is TRBV12-5, the J gene TRBJ2-2; TRBD2 matches 11 bases. Germline CDR1 is LGHNT and CDR2 is FRNRAP. The CDR3 extends over 17 amino acids. J was trimmed by 2 bases and V by 2 bases; bases with no gene match: 4. For the CDR3, the DNA is TGTGCTAGTGGTTTGCCCCGACTAGCGGGAAACACCGGGGAGCTGTTTTTT. This sequence encodes CASGLPRLAGNTGELFF. Based on the CDR3 plus reference TRBV12-5 and TRBJ2-2, the full variable domain is DARVTQTPRHKVTEMGQEVTMRCQPILGHNTVFWYRQTMMQGLELLAYFRNRAPLDDSGMPKDRFSAEMPDATLATLKIQPSEPRDSAVYFCASGLPRLAGNTGELFFGEGSRLTVL.

V is TRBV7-9 and J is TRBJ2-6; D uncertain. Germline V gives CDR1 SEHNR, CDR2 FQNEAQ (reference sequence). Trimming took off 2 bases at V and 1 base at J, with 18 bases between the two ends. The CDR3 is 19 amino acids. CDR3 loop: CASSLLGSPVISGANVLTF. CDR3 sequence (DNA): TGTGCCAGCAGCTTATTGGGCAGTCCGGTTATATCTGGGGCCAACGTCCTGACTTTC.

The chain employs TRBV6-6 and TRBJ2-6; D possibly corresponds to TRBD1 (7 bases). V was pared by 6 bases and J by 4 bases, with 22 bases between. Germline V gene lookup returns CDR1 MNHNY and CDR2 SVGAGI (reference sequence). CDR3 length: 18 amino acids. CDR3 bases: TGTGCCAGCAGCCGATCTGACAGGGACTTGCGAGGGGCCAACGTCCTGACTTTC. Translating gives CASSRSDRDLRGANVLTF.

This clone was seen only a few times. The chain uses TRBV5-4 and TRBJ1-2; 8 nucleotides line up with TRBD1. In germline, CDR1 is SGHNT, CDR2 YYREEE (reference sequence). The CDR3 totals 17 residues. V gave up 5 bases and J gave up 3 bases; unmatched junction bases: 15. The CDR3 DNA follows: TGTGCCAGCAGAGACCTTATCTTGACAGGGGACTACTATGGCTACACCTTC. As protein: CASRDLILTGDYYGYTF.

This clone was picked up a small number of times. The gene calls are TRBV5-1 and TRBJ2-2; 7 bases match TRBD2. CDR1 is SGHRS, CDR2 YFSETQ, per germline. This CDR3 is 16 amino acids long. The V gene end was trimmed by 0 bases and the J gene end by 1 base; junction bases not matched to a gene: 3. CDR3 loop: CASSLAGGGNTGELFF. CDR3 bases: TGCGCCAGCAGCTTGGCCGGCGGGGGGAACACCGGGGAGCTGTTTTTT.

This clone was detected only a few times. Within the sample, other DNA sequences also encode this same CDR3. The J gene is TRBJ2-5, the V gene TRBV29-1; D perhaps matches TRBD1 (6 bases). This CDR3 is built from 13 residues. The germline CDR1 and CDR2 sequences are SQVTM and ANQGSEA. Trimming stripped 7 bases from V and 1 base from J, with 13 bases between. CDR3 nucleotide sequence: TGCAGCGCCAAGGACAGCCCCCAAGAGACCCAGTACTTC. Its translation: CSAKDSPQETQYF.

V gene TRBV11-1 combines with J gene TRBJ2-1, with TRBD1 identical over 8 bases. The V gene's germline CDR1 is SGHAT and CDR2 FQDESV (reference sequence). After removal of 7 bases from V and 15 bases from J, the junction contained 11 bases not matched to a gene. The CDR3 spans 12 residues. CDR3 protein: CASIIPTGGWFF. CDR3 nucleotide sequence: TGTGCCAGCATCATCCCTACAGGGGGGTGGTTCTTC.

This rearrangement joins TRBV19 to TRBJ1-5, with D perhaps matching TRBD1 (6 bases). The CDR3 covers 14 residues. V was clipped by 4 bases and J by 8 bases, with 15 bases between them. Germline CDR1 LNHDA, CDR2 SQIVND (reference sequence). The CDR3 protein is CASSTTGSGKPQHF. The CDR3 coding sequence is TGTGCCAGTAGTACTACAGGGTCAGGAAAGCCCCAGCATTTT. Supplemented by reference TRBV19 and TRBJ1-5, the full variable domain reads DGGITQSPKYLFRKEGQNVTLSCEQNLNHDAMYWYRQDPGQGLRLIYYSQIVNDFQKGDIAEGYSVSREKKESFPLTVTSAQKNPTAFYLCASSTTGSGKPQHFGDGTRLSIL.

CDR3: CASSQNPGGDSTDTQYF. CDR3 coding DNA: TGCGCCAGCTCACAAAATCCGGGCGGGGATAGCACAGATACGCAGTATTTT. The gene calls are TRBV5-1 and TRBJ2-3, with a tentative D call TRBD2 (6 bases). CDR3 length: 17 amino acids. In germline, CDR1 is SGHRS, CDR2 YFSETQ. V lost 7 bases to trimming and J lost 0 bases, with 21 bases between them.